This T cell receptor beta chain originates from a study of Ad26.COV2.S vaccination and SARS-CoV-2 variants. General study findings and limits: There was reportedly substantial breadth in spike-specific CD8+ and CD4+ T cell responses after vaccination. The TCR breadth and depth analyses may have understated or missed part of the total T cell responses. Comparability of non-spike TCR breadth was observed across vaccine and placebo recipients.

This CDR3 region has 18 residues. Germline values: CDR1 SGHRS, CDR2 YFSETQ. V was pared by 0 bases and J by 1 base, with 18 bases between. For this clone: Antigen specificity is unknown.

Some clones are missing from TCRdb's copy, which holds only in-frame ones; the method was immunoSEQ multiplex PCR. This sample has roughly 180,000 clones, with about 83% found just once. The source material was peripheral blood, sampled after recovery from COVID-19. The chain has TRBV5-1 and TRBJ2-3; possible D gene TRBD1, 7 bases. This receptor was obtained from a human donor who had recovered from COVID-19. The DNA for the CDR3 is TGCGCCAGCAGCTTGGCCGTCGGCAGGGGGGTAGGCACAGATACGCAGTATTTT. It translates to CASSLAVGRGVGTDTQYF.